The 22 T cell receptor beta chains below come from one sample, sequenced in a study of cytomegalovirus exposure and HLA in healthy donors. 60 Vbeta and 13 Jbeta primers were used in PCR. Clones were read by immunoSEQ multiplex PCR, and TCRdb kept only the in-frame ones, dropping some. The repertoire holds around 150,000 clones, 75% to 85% seen once, with roughly 6% in the top ten. Sequenced input: PBMCs. These receptors were obtained from a man aged 50-60 years in good health and CMV-seropositive.

This clone showed up just once. One end of the junction does not line up with germline, which may come from a read error. The J gene is TRBJ2-7, the V gene TRBV5-4; D is unresolved. Germline loops: CDR1 SGHNT, CDR2 YYREEE (reference sequence). The CDR3 spans 13 residues. CDR3 sequence: CASSWVGSYGQYF. The CDR3 DNA is TGTGCCAGCAGCTGGGTCGGGTCCTACGGGCAGTACTTC.

The chain joins TRBV6-6 to TRBJ1-1; possible D gene TRBD1, 5 bases. The length of the CDR3 is 14 residues. With 5 bases removed from V and 0 bases from J, the gap between germline ends came to 10 bases. In germline, CDR1 is MNHNY, CDR2 SVGAGI (reference sequence). The CDR3 protein is CASSGRAMNTEAFF. In DNA form, the CDR3 reads TGTGCCAGCAGTGGCAGGGCTATGAACACTGAAGCTTTCTTT.

The chain is built from TRBV2 and TRBJ1-5; 9 nucleotides agree with TRBD1. Germline V gene lookup returns CDR1 SNHLY and CDR2 FYNNEI. With 1 base clipped from V and 3 bases from J, the junction kept 4 bases outside the gene matches. This CDR3 has 16 amino acids. The CDR3 region is CASSEGTGGVNQPQHF. The CDR3, as DNA: TGTGCCAGCAGTGAAGGAACAGGGGGCGTCAATCAGCCCCAGCATTTT. Filled out from reference TRBV2 and TRBJ1-5, the complete variable domain reads EPEVTQTPSHQVTQMGQEVILRCVPISNHLYFYWYRQILGQKVEFLVSFYNNEISEKSEIFDDQFSVERPDGSNFTLKIRSTKLEDSAMYFCASSEGTGGVNQPQHFGDGTRLSIL.

This clone was counted between two and nine times. This chain joins TRBV28 and TRBJ2-1, with 8 bases aligning to TRBD2. J gave up 6 bases and V 5 bases, and 12 bases lay outside the gene matches. From germline, CDR1 is MDHEN and CDR2 SYDVKM. CDR3 length equals 16 residues. CDR3 bases: TGTGCCAGCAGTACTAGCGGTGCTGGTCTTATCAATGAGCAGTTCTTC. This gives the protein CASSTSGAGLINEQFF.

The V and J genes are TRBV25-1 and TRBJ1-1; 9 bases are a match to TRBD1. The germline V gene has CDR1 MGHDK and CDR2 SYGVNS. This CDR3 is 15 amino acids long. Trimming removed 6 bases from V and 4 bases from J; junction bases left unmatched: 9. The CDR3 bases are TGTGCCAGCAGCGCGGGACAGGGAGGGTCCACTGAAGCTTTCTTT. Its protein is CASSAGQGGSTEAFF.

The genes are TRBV6-6 and TRBJ2-7, with a weak D call TRBD2 (5 bases). Germline V gene sequence: CDR1 MNHNY, CDR2 SVGAGI (reference sequence). This CDR3 contains 12 residues. V lost 0 bases to trimming and J lost 6 bases, with 6 bases between them. Here the CDR3 reads CASSYSGSEQYF. The CDR3 bases are TGTGCCAGCAGTTACTCAGGGAGCGAGCAGTACTTC.

The chain uses TRBV5-5 and TRBJ2-7; 10 bases are a match to TRBD1. The trim removed 0 bases at V and 4 bases at J, leaving 4 bases unmatched. The CDR3 runs to 15 residues. Germline CDR1 and CDR2: SGHKS and YYEKEE (reference sequence). As DNA, the CDR3 is TGTGCCAGCAGCTTGGTTGGACAGGGGGAGTACGAGCAGTACTTC. Its translation: CASSLVGQGEYEQYF.

V gene TRBV5-1 combines with J gene TRBJ1-3; 8 positions match TRBD1. Germline V gene data show CDR1 as SGHRS and CDR2 as YFSETQ. The V gene end was trimmed by 1 base and the J gene end by 0 bases; junction bases not matched to a gene: 6. There are 17 residues in the CDR3. The CDR3 bases are TGCGCCAGCAGCTTGTTGACAGGGGAGAGCTCTGGAAACACCATATATTTT. Protein: CASSLLTGESSGNTIYF. The full variable domain, in which reference TRBV5-1 and TRBJ1-3 provide the parts outside the CDR3, is KAGVTQTPRYLIKTRGQQVTLSCSPISGHRSVSWYQQTPGQGLQFLFEYFSETQRNKGNFPGRFSGRQFSNSRSEMNVSTLELGDSALYLCASSLLTGESSGNTIYFGEGSWLTVV.

The J gene is TRBJ1-6, the V gene TRBV15; tentatively, D is TRBD1 (5 bases). This CDR3 is built from 17 residues. CDR1 LNHNV and CDR2 YYDKDF come from the germline V gene (reference sequence). V lost 2 bases, J lost 4 bases, and 15 bases lay in between. Written as DNA, the CDR3 is TGTGCCACCAGCAGAAGACCCCAGACAGTTTATAATTCACCCCTCCACTTT. It specifies CATSRRPQTVYNSPLHF.

This clone has a handful of counts. V is TRBV7-3 and J is TRBJ2-3; D perhaps matches TRBD2 (6 bases). V gave up 5 bases and J gave up 1 base, with 10 bases separating them. In germline, CDR1 is SGHTA, CDR2 FQGTGA. The CDR3 has 14 amino acids. The CDR3 DNA reads as TGTGCCAGCAGCCCAATAGCGGGCACAGATACGCAGTATTTT. It specifies CASSPIAGTDTQYF.

The CDR3 here is CASRTGTGGRNGYTF. In nucleotides, the CDR3 is TGCGCCAGCAGAACGGGGACGGGGGGACGGAATGGCTACACCTTC. J is TRBJ1-2 and V is TRBV5-1, with D possibly matching TRBD1 (5 bases). V was trimmed by 5 bases and J by 6 bases, leaving 20 bases between them. This CDR3 spans 15 amino acids. The germline V gene has CDR1 SGHRS and CDR2 YFSETQ.

The chain employs TRBV6-5 and TRBJ1-2, with 10 bases fitting TRBD1. The trim removed 10 bases at V and 7 bases at J, leaving 9 bases unmatched. Per germline, CDR1 MNHEY and CDR2 SVGAGI. The CDR3 has 13 residues. In DNA, the CDR3 is TGTGCCATATCCGGGACAGGGGCTGCTGGCTACACCTTC. It translates to CAISGTGAAGYTF.

This chain joins TRBV25-1 and TRBJ1-4; 7 bases match TRBD1. Germline-derived CDR1 and CDR2 are MGHDK and SYGVNS. This CDR3 region has 15 residues. V dropped 2 bases and J dropped 4; count of bases not matched to a gene: 4. CDR3 protein: CASSEGGTVNEKLFF. CDR3 nucleotide sequence: TGTGCCAGCAGTGAAGGAGGGACAGTTAATGAAAAACTGTTTTTT.

This clone has more than one count but fewer than ten. The V call is TRBV7-9, the J call TRBJ2-5; D perhaps matches TRBD1 (6 bases). The CDR3 extends over 16 amino acids. Germline V gene data show CDR1 as SEHNR and CDR2 as FQNEAQ (reference sequence). V was trimmed by 0 bases and J by 4 bases, leaving 15 bases between them. The CDR3 bases are TGTGCCAGCAGCTTAGCTCTGGGGGCCCGGGGAGAGACCCAGTACTTC. Translation gives CASSLALGARGETQYF.

This chain connects TRBV5-1 to TRBJ2-7, with 7 bases matching TRBD1. V was pared by 3 bases and J by 1 base, with 10 bases of the junction left unmatched. The CDR3 is 16 amino acids. CDR1 and CDR2 (germline): SGHRS, YFSETQ. Here the CDR3 DNA reads TGCGCCAGCAGCTCACATAGACAGGGACAATCCTACGAGCAGTACTTC. It encodes CASSSHRQGQSYEQYF.

This chain uses TRBV5-4 with TRBJ2-7, with 9 nucleotides matching TRBD2. Trimming cost V 1 base and J 2 bases; bases outside gene matches: 4. The CDR3 totals 15 residues. Germline V CDR1 and CDR2: SGHNT, YYREEE (reference sequence). The CDR3 protein is CASSLQAGGTYEQYF. The CDR3 coding sequence is TGTGCCAGCAGCTTGCAAGCGGGAGGTACCTACGAGCAGTACTTC.

This chain links TRBV5-4 with TRBJ2-3, with TRBD2 matching over 7 bases. CDR1 is SGHNT, CDR2 YYREEE, per germline (reference sequence). There are 15 residues in the CDR3. Germline trimming cut 6 bases from V and 1 base from J; bases unmatched to any gene: 8. In DNA, the CDR3 is TGTGCCAGCACAAAATGGGGGGGTGGCACAGATACGCAGTATTTT. Protein sequence: CASTKWGGGTDTQYF.

CDR3 sequence reads: CAISESRGTYEQYF. DNA of the CDR3: TGTGCCATCAGTGAGTCACGGGGAACCTACGAGCAGTACTTC. The rearrangement joins TRBV10-3 to TRBJ2-7; a possible D gene is TRBD2 (5 bases). V was cut by 0 bases and J by 2 bases, with 8 bases left in between. CDR1 is ENHRY and CDR2 is SYGVKD in the germline V gene. The CDR3 loop spans 14 amino acids.

This clone was picked up a small number of times. The chain is built from TRBV5-1 and TRBJ2-1; 8 bases align to TRBD2. Germline assignment: CDR1 SGHRS and CDR2 YFSETQ. V dropped 0 bases and J dropped 9; count of bases not matched to a gene: 2. The length of the CDR3 is 13 residues. Here the CDR3 reads CASSLDSGVEQFF. The DNA for the CDR3 is TGCGCCAGCAGCTTGGATAGCGGGGTTGAGCAGTTCTTC.

The chain couples TRBV6-1 to TRBJ2-7; 10 nucleotides match TRBD1. The V gene's germline CDR1 is MNHNS and CDR2 SASEGT. The CDR3 is made up of 13 amino acids. V shed 5 bases, J shed 6 bases, and the junction held 4 bases outside the gene matches. The CDR3 DNA is TGTGCCAGCAGTAACCGACAGGGGGCCGAGCAGTACTTC. It yields the protein CASSNRQGAEQYF.

The chain joins TRBV10-1 to TRBJ2-1; D remains ambiguous. Trimming shortened V by 10 bases and J by 7 bases, and 5 bases separated the two germline ends. The length of the CDR3 is 9 residues. CDR1 is WNHNN, CDR2 SYGVQD, per germline (reference sequence). The CDR3 sequence: CATTNEQFF. Here the CDR3 DNA reads TGCGCCACGACAAATGAGCAGTTCTTC.

The CDR3 sequence: CASRSVPGTGGMDEQFF. CDR3 nucleotides: TGCGCCAGCAGATCAGTACCCGGGACAGGGGGTATGGATGAGCAGTTCTTC. This chain uses TRBV5-1 with TRBJ2-1; 11 bases map to TRBD1. The length of the CDR3 is 17 residues. CDR1 is SGHRS, CDR2 YFSETQ, per germline. V trimming: 5 bases; J trimming: 8 bases; junction bases outside the gene matches: 15.